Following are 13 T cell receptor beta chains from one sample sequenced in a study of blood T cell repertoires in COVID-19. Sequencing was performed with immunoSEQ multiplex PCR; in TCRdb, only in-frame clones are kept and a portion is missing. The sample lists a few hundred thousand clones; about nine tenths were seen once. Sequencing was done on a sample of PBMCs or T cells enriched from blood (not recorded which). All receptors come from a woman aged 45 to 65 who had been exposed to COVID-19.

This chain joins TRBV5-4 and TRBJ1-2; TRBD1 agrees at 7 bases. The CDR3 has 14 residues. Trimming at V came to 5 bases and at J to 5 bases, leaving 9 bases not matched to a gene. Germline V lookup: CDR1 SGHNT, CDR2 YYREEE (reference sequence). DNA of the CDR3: TGTGCCAGCAGTTTAGGGGGCCCTGGGTATGGCTACACCTTC. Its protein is CASSLGGPGYGYTF.

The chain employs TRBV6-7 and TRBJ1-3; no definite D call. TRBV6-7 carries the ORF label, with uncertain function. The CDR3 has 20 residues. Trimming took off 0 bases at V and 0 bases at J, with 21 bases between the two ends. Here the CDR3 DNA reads TGTGCCAGCAGTTACTCGCGCCGCAAGGAAGACACCATCTCTGGAAACACCATATATTTT. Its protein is CASSYSRRKEDTISGNTIYF.

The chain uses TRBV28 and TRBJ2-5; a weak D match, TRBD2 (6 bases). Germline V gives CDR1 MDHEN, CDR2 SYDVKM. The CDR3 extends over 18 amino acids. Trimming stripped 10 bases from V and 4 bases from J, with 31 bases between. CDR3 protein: CATLGVWGVVGKRETQYF. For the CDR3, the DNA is TGTGCCACCCTCGGGGTATGGGGGGTCGTAGGCAAGAGAGAGACCCAGTACTTC. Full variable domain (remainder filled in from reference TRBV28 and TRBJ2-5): DVKVTQSSRYLVKRTGEKVFLECVQDMDHENMFWYRQDPGLGLRLIYFSYDVKMKEKGDIPEGYSVSREKKERFSLILESASTNQTSMYLCATLGVWGVVGKRETQYFGPGTRLLVL.

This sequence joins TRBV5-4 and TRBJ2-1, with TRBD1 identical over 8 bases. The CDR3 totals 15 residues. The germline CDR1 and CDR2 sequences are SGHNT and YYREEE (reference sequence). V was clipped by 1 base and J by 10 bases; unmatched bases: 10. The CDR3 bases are TGTGCCAGCAGCTTGAAGGACAGGGTGAATGCGGAGCAGTTCTTC. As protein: CASSLKDRVNAEQFF.

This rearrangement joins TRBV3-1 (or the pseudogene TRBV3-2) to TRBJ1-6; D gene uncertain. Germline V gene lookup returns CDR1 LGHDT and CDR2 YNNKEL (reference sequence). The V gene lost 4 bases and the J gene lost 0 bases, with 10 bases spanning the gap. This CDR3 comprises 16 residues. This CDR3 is CASSPLAYSYNSPLHF. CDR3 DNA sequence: TGTGCCAGCAGCCCATTAGCATACTCCTATAATTCACCCCTCCACTTT.

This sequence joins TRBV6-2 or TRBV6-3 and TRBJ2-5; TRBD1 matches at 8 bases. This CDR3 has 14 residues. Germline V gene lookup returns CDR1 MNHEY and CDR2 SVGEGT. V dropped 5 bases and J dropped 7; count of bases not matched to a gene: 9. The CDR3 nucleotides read TGTGCCAGCAGTAACGGACAGGGTAGGGTGACCCAGTACTTC. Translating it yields CASSNGQGRVTQYF.

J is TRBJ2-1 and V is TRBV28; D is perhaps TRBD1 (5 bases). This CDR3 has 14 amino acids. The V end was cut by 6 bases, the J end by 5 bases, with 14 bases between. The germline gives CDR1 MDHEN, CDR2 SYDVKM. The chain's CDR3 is CASRQNRQDNEQFF. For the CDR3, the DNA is TGTGCCAGCAGACAGAACAGGCAGGACAATGAGCAGTTCTTC.

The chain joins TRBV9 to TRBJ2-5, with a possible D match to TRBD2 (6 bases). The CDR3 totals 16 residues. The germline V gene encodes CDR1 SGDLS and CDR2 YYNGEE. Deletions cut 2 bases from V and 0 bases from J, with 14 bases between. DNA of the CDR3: TGTGCCAGCAGCGTCTTCGGACTAAAACACCAAGAGACCCAGTACTTC. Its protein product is CASSVFGLKHQETQYF.

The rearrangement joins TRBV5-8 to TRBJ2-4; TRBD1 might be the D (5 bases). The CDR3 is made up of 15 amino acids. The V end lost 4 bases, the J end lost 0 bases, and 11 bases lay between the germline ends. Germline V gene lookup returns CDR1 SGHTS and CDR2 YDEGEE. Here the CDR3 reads CASSRRQLAKNIQYF. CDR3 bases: TGTGCCAGCAGCAGACGACAGCTAGCCAAAAACATTCAGTACTTC.

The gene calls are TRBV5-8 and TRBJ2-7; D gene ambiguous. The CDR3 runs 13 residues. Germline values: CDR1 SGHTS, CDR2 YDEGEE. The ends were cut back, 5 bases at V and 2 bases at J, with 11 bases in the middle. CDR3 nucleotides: TGTGCCAGCAGGGCACAGACCCCCTACGAGCAGTACTTC. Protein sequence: CASRAQTPYEQYF. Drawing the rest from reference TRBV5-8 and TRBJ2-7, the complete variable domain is EAGVTQSPTHLIKTRGQQATLRCSPISGHTSVYWYQQALGLGLQFLLWYDEGEERNRGNFPPRFSGRQFPNYSSELNVNALELEDSALYLCASRAQTPYEQYFGPGTRLTVT.

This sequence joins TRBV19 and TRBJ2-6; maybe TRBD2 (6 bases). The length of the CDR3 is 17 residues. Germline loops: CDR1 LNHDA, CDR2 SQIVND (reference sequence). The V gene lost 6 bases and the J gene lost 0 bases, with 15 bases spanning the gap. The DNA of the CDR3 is TGTGCCAGTAGCGGGGGAACAGGCAACTCTGGGGCCAACGTCCTGACTTTC. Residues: CASSGGTGNSGANVLTF.

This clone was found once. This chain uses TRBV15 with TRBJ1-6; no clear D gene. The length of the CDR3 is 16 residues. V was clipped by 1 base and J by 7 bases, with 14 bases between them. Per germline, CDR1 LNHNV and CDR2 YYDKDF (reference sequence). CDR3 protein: CATSRGHGGINSPLHF. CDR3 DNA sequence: TGTGCCACCAGCAGAGGTCACGGCGGGATAAATTCACCCCTCCACTTT.

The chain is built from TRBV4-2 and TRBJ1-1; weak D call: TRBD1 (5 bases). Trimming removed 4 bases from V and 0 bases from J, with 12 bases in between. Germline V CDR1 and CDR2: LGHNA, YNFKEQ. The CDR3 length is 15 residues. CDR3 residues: CASSPFDSLNTEAFF. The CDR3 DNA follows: TGTGCCAGCAGCCCCTTCGACAGCTTGAACACTGAAGCTTTCTTT.